Following are 18 T cell receptor beta chains from one sample sequenced in a study of T-cell reconstitution after alpha-beta-depleted transplantation in children. Study outcomes and limitations: One year after transplant, T-cell counts and diversity came mostly from newly produced T cells.

Preparing the TCRbeta library involved the use of unique molecular identifiers. Via MiXCR, TCRdb re-called the PCR reads, giving one row per CDR3 protein. The data hold some 300,000 distinct CDR3 sequences, with roughly 7.8% observed a single time. For these receptors, no antigen is known. The sequences come from peripheral blood, collected 360 days after TCRalphabeta/CD19-depleted stem cell transplant. The source is a female patient aged 2 to 10 who had a stem cell transplant for Fanconi anemia, so the T cells may come from the graft donor.

The table lists this clonotype with a few counts. V is TRBV9 and J is TRBJ2-7, with 9 positions matching TRBD2. Losses at the gene ends were 0 bases for V and 7 bases for J; bases not matched to a gene: 8. This CDR3 comprises 15 residues. The germline gives CDR1 SGDLS, CDR2 YYNGEE. The CDR3 DNA reads TGTGCCAGCAGCGTAGGGGCTAGCGGGATAGGTGAGCAGTACTTC. Its protein product is CASSVGASGIGEQYF.

This clonotype was detected ten times or more. This chain uses TRBV20-1 with TRBJ1-4, with a weak D call TRBD1 (6 bases). CDR3 length: 16 amino acids. CDR1 is DFQATT, CDR2 SNEGSKA, per germline (reference sequence). V was cut by 1 base and J by 3 bases, with 15 bases left in between. Written as DNA, the CDR3 is TGCAGTGCTAGAGGAACTACTGGACAGCCTAATGAAAAACTGTTTTTT. Protein product: CSARGTTGQPNEKLFF.

J is TRBJ2-1 and V is TRBV5-1; 8 bases match TRBD1. The CDR3 is 15 residues long. Germline V gene data show CDR1 as SGHRS and CDR2 as YFSETQ. V lost 1 base to trimming and J lost 10 bases; unmatched junction nucleotides: 10. The CDR3 bases are TGCGCCAGCAGCTTGTATCCCCCGGACAGGGTGGAGCAGTTCTTC. Amino acids: CASSLYPPDRVEQFF.

This clonotype was seen repeatedly, ten times or more. J is TRBJ2-1 and V is TRBV9, with unresolved D. Germline CDR1 SGDLS, CDR2 YYNGEE. Trimming cost V 4 bases and J 4 bases, with 9 bases left between them. CDR3 size: 13 residues. CDR3 in amino acids: CASSSPDYNEQFF. The CDR3 bases are TGTGCCAGCAGCTCCCCTGATTACAATGAGCAGTTCTTC.

This clonotype was detected ten times or more. This rearrangement joins TRBV20-1 to TRBJ2-7, with D possibly TRBD1 on 6 matching bases. The CDR3 covers 12 residues. Germline loops: CDR1 DFQATT, CDR2 SNEGSKA (reference sequence). Trimming took off 8 bases at V and 1 base at J, with 12 bases between the two ends. This chain's CDR3 is CSPETGSYEQYF. DNA of the CDR3: TGCAGTCCCGAGACAGGTTCCTACGAGCAGTACTTC.

This clonotype occurred many times. The chain joins TRBV6-5 to TRBJ1-1, with 9 bases aligning to TRBD1. This CDR3 is 15 amino acids long. The J segment lost 6 bases and the V segment lost 6 bases, leaving 11 bases of the junction unmatched. Germline V gene data show CDR1 as MNHEY and CDR2 as SVGAGI. The CDR3, as DNA: TGTGCCAGCAGCCCCCACGGACAGGGGAGATCTGAAGCTTTCTTT. Translation gives CASSPHGQGRSEAFF.

This clonotype was observed a few times. This chain connects TRBV28 to TRBJ1-1, with D uncertain. Trimming pared 1 base from V and 5 bases from J, leaving 14 bases between. CDR1 is MDHEN, CDR2 SYDVKM, per germline. This CDR3 is built from 15 residues. As DNA, the CDR3 is TGTGCCAGCAGTTTATACTCCAGGACGGGGACTGAAGCTTTCTTT. Protein: CASSLYSRTGTEAFF.

The rearrangement links TRBV20-1 to TRBJ1-1; TRBD1 might be the D (5 bases). Germline V gene lookup returns CDR1 DFQATT and CDR2 SNEGSKA (reference sequence). The length of the CDR3 is 14 residues. V was shortened by 5 bases and J by 1 base, with 14 bases between the two germline ends. The CDR3 DNA follows: TGCAGTGCTGACAAAACAGGAACGAACACTGAAGCTTTCTTT. Protein sequence: CSADKTGTNTEAFF.

The chain couples TRBV3-1 to TRBJ1-4; D is unclear. Germline CDR1 LGHDT, CDR2 YNNKEL (reference sequence). This CDR3 region has 15 residues. V shed 3 bases and J shed 9 bases, with 17 bases lying between them. For the CDR3, the DNA is TGTGCCAGCAGCCACGCCGGGCCCGCCAGGCAAAAACTGTTTTTT. Translating it yields CASSHAGPARQKLFF. Full variable domain (remainder filled in from reference TRBV3-1 and TRBJ1-4): DTAVSQTPKYLVTQMGNDKSIKCEQNLGHDTMYWYKQDSKKFLKIMFSYNNKELIINETVPNRFSPKSPDKAHLNLHINSLELGDSAVYFCASSHAGPARQKLFFGSGTQLSVL.

This chain joins TRBV20-1 and TRBJ2-7, with TRBD2 identical over 11 bases. The CDR3 contains 19 residues. Germline V CDR1 and CDR2: DFQATT, SNEGSKA (reference sequence). The CDR3 protein is CRARAPGTSGGQVNYEQYF. The DNA of the CDR3 is TGCAGGGCTCGGGCTCCCGGCACTAGCGGGGGACAGGTAAACTACGAGCAGTACTTC.

This clonotype was detected only a few times. The chain links TRBV4-2 to TRBJ1-1; 10 bases map to TRBD1. The germline V gene encodes CDR1 LGHNA and CDR2 YNFKEQ. This CDR3 contains 18 residues. J lost 10 bases, V lost 2 bases, and 19 bases had no gene match. The CDR3 DNA is TGTGCCAGCAGCCAACGCACCGCGACAGGGGGCGAGGGGATAGGAGCTTTCTTT. Its protein is CASSQRTATGGEGIGAFF.

The rearrangement joins TRBV9 to TRBJ2-5, with D possibly matching TRBD2 (5 bases). Germline-derived CDR1 and CDR2 are SGDLS and YYNGEE. The CDR3 spans 15 residues. V was clipped by 1 base and J by 4 bases, with 14 bases between them. The CDR3: CASSVQWEPLETQYF. The CDR3 DNA reads as TGTGCCAGCAGCGTACAGTGGGAGCCTTTAGAGACCCAGTACTTC. The full variable domain, in which reference TRBV9 and TRBJ2-5 provide the parts outside the CDR3, is DSGVTQTPKHLITATGQRVTLRCSPRSGDLSVYWYQQSLDQGLQFLIQYYNGEERAKGNILERFSAQQFPDLHSELNLSSLELGDSALYFCASSVQWEPLETQYFGPGTRLLVL.

This clonotype was picked up many times. The J gene is TRBJ1-2, the V gene TRBV5-1; 7 nucleotides agree with TRBD1. This CDR3 has 14 amino acids. The germline gives CDR1 SGHRS, CDR2 YFSETQ. With 3 bases clipped from V and 2 bases from J, the junction kept 4 bases outside the gene matches. The CDR3 loop reads CASSSGGQNYGYTF. As DNA, the CDR3 is TGCGCCAGCAGCTCGGGGGGACAGAACTATGGCTACACCTTC. Drawing the rest from reference TRBV5-1 and TRBJ1-2, the complete variable domain is KAGVTQTPRYLIKTRGQQVTLSCSPISGHRSVSWYQQTPGQGLQFLFEYFSETQRNKGNFPGRFSGRQFSNSRSEMNVSTLELGDSALYLCASSSGGQNYGYTFGSGTRLTVV.

Ten or more counts support this clonotype. This chain links TRBV9 with TRBJ2-3, with 7 bases lining up with TRBD2. The germline CDR1 and CDR2 sequences are SGDLS and YYNGEE. Germline trimming cut 4 bases from V and 4 bases from J; bases unmatched to any gene: 15. The CDR3 has 17 residues. This CDR3 reads CASSHDPREGSPDTQYF. For the CDR3, the DNA is TGTGCCAGCAGCCATGACCCCAGGGAGGGGTCCCCAGATACGCAGTATTTT.

In its sample, this clonotype was seen many times. The CDR3 DNA reads as TGCAGCGTTGACCCGGGACAGGGGATTAACAATGAGCAGTTCTTC. This translates into CSVDPGQGINNEQFF. This chain uses TRBV29-1 with TRBJ2-1; 10 nucleotides agree with TRBD1. CDR3 length: 15 amino acids. Germline CDR1 and CDR2: SQVTM and ANQGSEA. V dropped 3 bases and J dropped 5; count of bases not matched to a gene: 7.

In its sample, this clonotype was seen a few times. This chain uses TRBV6-2 or TRBV6-3 with TRBJ1-2; 9 bases match TRBD1. The CDR3 has 16 residues. V dropped 2 bases and J dropped 4; count of bases not matched to a gene: 8. CDR1 and CDR2 (germline): MNHEY, SVGEGT. CDR3 bases: TGTGCCAGCAGTTACCGGACAGGGGTTGAAGGCTATGGCTACACCTTC. Protein: CASSYRTGVEGYGYTF.

This clonotype was seen more than once but under ten times. J is TRBJ1-1 and V is TRBV5-1, with D maybe TRBD1 (5 bases). Trimming removed 0 bases from V and 6 bases from J, with 12 bases in between. The CDR3 has 14 amino acids. Per the germline V gene, CDR1 is SGHRS and CDR2 is YFSETQ. The CDR3: CASSLVEGWAEAFF. As DNA, the CDR3 is TGCGCCAGCAGCTTGGTGGAGGGGTGGGCTGAAGCTTTCTTT.

V is TRBV20-1 and J is TRBJ2-2, with a possible D match to TRBD1 (6 bases). The CDR3 runs to 13 residues. V was clipped by 3 bases and J by 5 bases, with 10 bases between them. Germline lookup yields CDR1 DFQATT and CDR2 SNEGSKA (reference sequence). CDR3 nucleotides: TGCAGTGCTAGTTCTACAGGGACCGGGGAGCTGTTTTTT. Its translation is CSASSTGTGELFF.